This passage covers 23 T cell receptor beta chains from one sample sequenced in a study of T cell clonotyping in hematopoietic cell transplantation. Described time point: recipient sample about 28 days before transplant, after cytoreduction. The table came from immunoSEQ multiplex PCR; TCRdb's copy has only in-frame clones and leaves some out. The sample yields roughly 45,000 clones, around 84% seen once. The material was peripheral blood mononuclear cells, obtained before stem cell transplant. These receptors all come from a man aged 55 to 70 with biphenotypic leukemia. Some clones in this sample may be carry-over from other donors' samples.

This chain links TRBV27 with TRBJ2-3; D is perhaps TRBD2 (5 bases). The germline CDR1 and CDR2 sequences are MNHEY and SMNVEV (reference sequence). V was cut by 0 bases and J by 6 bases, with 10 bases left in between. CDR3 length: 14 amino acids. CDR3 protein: CASSLSLAGDTQYF. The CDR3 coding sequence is TGTGCCAGCAGTTTATCCCTGGCGGGTGATACGCAGTATTTT.

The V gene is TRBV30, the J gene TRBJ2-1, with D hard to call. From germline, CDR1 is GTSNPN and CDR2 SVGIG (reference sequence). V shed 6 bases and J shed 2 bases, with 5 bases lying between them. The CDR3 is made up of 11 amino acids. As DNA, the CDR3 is TGTGCCTGTAGGCCCTACAATGAGCAGTTCTTC. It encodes CACRPYNEQFF.

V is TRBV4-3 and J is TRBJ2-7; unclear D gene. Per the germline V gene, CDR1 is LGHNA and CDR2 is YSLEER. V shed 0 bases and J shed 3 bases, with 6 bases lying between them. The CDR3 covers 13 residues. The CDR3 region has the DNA TGCGCCAGCAGCCAAGAAAGGCGCTACGAGCAGTACTTC. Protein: CASSQERRYEQYF.

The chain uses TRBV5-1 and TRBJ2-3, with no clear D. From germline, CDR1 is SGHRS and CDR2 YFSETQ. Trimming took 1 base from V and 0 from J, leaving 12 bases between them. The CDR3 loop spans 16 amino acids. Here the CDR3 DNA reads TGCGCCAGCAGCTTGACCGGAGTAACTAGCACAGATACGCAGTATTTT. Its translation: CASSLTGVTSTDTQYF.

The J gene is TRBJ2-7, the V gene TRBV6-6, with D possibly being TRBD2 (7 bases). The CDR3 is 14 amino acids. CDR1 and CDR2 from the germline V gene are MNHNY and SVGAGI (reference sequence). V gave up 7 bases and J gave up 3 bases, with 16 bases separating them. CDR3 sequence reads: CASTLSGTYYEQYF. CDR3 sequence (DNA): TGTGCCAGCACCCTAAGCGGGACATACTACGAGCAGTACTTC.

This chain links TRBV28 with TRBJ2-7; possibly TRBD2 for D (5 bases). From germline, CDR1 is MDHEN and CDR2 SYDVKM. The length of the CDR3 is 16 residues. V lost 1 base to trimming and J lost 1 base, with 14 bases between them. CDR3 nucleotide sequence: TGTGCCAGCAGTTTATCGCGAACTAGAGTTTCCTACGAGCAGTACTTC. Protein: CASSLSRTRVSYEQYF.

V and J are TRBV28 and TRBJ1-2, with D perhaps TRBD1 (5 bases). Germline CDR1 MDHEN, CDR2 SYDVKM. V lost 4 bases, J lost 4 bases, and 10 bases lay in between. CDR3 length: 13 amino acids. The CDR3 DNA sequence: TGTGCCAGCAGTTCGACAGAGGCCTATGGCTACACCTTC. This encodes CASSSTEAYGYTF.

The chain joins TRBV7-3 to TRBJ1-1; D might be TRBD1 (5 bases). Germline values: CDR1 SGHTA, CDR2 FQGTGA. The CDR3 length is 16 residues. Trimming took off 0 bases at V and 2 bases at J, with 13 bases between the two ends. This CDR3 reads CASSLTAGRDNTEAFF. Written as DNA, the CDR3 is TGTGCCAGCAGCTTAACGGCCGGCAGGGATAACACTGAAGCTTTCTTT.

Here the CDR3 reads CASSYAGRVNEQYF. The CDR3 DNA reads TGTGCCAGCAGTTACGCGGGGCGCGTCAACGAGCAGTACTTC. V and J are TRBV6-5 and TRBJ2-7; the D gene is possibly TRBD2 (6 bases). The CDR3 runs 14 residues. The germline V and J ends were trimmed by 2 bases and 5 bases, with 13 bases remaining between them. Germline assignment: CDR1 MNHEY and CDR2 SVGAGI.

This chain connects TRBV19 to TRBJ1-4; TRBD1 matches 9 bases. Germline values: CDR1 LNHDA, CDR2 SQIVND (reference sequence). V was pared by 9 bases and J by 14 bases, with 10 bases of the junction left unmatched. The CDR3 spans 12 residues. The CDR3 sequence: CASEGDRAFLFF. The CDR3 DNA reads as TGTGCCAGCGAGGGGGACAGGGCGTTCCTGTTTTTT.

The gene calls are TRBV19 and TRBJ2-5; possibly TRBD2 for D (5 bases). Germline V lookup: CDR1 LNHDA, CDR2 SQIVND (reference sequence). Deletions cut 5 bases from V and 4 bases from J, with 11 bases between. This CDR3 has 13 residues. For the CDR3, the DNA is TGTGCCAGTAGTGTCAACACTAGAGAGACCCAGTACTTC. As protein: CASSVNTRETQYF.

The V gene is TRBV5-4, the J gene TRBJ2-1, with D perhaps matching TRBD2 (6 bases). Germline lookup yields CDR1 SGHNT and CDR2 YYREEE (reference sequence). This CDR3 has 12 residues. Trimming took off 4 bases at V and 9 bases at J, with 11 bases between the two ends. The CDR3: CASSMRGGEQFF. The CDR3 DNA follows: TGTGCCAGCAGCATGAGGGGAGGTGAGCAGTTCTTC.

The CDR3 region is CSWSRTDTQYF. CDR3 nucleotide sequence: TGCAGTTGGTCGAGAACAGATACGCAGTATTTT. The rearrangement links TRBV20-1 to TRBJ2-3, with unresolved D. The CDR3 is 11 amino acids. V dropped 8 bases and J dropped 3 bases, with 9 bases sitting between them. Germline V gene sequence: CDR1 DFQATT, CDR2 SNEGSKA (reference sequence).

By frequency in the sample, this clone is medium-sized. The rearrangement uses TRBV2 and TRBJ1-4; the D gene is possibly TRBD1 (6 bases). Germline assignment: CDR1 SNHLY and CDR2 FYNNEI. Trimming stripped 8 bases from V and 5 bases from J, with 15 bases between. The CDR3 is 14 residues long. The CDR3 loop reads CASGLGQTNEKLFF. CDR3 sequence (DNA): TGTGCCAGCGGGTTAGGACAGACGAATGAAAAACTGTTTTTT.

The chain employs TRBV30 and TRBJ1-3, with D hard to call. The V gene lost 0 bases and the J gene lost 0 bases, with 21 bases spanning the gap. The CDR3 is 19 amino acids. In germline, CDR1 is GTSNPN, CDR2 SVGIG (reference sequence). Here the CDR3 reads CAWSVTRHLGGISGNTIYF. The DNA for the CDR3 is TGTGCCTGGAGTGTTACCAGGCACCTGGGCGGTATCTCTGGAAACACCATATATTTT.

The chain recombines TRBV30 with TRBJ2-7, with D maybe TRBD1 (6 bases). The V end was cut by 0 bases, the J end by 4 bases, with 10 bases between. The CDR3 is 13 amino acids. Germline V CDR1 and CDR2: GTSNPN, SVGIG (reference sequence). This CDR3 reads CAWSVGRGYEQYF. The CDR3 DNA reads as TGTGCCTGGAGTGTCGGCAGGGGTTACGAGCAGTACTTC.

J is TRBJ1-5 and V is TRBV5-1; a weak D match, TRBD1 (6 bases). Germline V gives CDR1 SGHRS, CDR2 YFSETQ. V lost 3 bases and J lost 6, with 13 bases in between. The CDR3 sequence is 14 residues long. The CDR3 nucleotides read TGCGCCAGCAGCTGGGGGGGCTCGGGTCAGCCCCAGCATTTT. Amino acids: CASSWGGSGQPQHF.

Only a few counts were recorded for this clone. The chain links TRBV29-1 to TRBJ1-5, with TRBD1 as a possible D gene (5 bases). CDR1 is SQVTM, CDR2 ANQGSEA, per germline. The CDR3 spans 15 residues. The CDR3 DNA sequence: TGCAGGGCCAGAAAGGGGCGTCCTGGCAATCAGCCCCAGCATTTT. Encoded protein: CRARKGRPGNQPQHF.

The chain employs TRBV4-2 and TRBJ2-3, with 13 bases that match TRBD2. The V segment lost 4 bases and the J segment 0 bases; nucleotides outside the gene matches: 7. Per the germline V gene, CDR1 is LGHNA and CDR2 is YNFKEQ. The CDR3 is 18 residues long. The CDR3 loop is CASSRLAGGLSSTDTQYF. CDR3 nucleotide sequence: TGTGCCAGCAGCCGACTAGCGGGAGGTCTATCTAGCACAGATACGCAGTATTTT.

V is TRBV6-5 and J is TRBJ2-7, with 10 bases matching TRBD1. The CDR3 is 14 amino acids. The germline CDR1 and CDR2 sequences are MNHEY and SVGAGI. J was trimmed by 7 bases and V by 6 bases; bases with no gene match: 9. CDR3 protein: CASSRRQGAEEQYF. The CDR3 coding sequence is TGTGCCAGCAGCAGACGACAGGGGGCGGAGGAGCAGTACTTC.

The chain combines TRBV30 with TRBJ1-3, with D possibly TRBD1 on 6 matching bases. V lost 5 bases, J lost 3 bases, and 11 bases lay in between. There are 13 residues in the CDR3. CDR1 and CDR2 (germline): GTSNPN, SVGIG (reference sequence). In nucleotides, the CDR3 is TGTGCCTGGGATGAGACAGGTGGAAACACCATATATTTT. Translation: CAWDETGGNTIYF. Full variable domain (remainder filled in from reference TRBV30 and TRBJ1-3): SQTIHQWPATLVQPVGSPLSLECTVEGTSNPNLYWYRQAAGRGLQLLFYSVGIGQISSEVPQNLSASRPQDRQFILSSKKLLLSDSGFYLCAWDETGGNTIYFGEGSWLTVV.

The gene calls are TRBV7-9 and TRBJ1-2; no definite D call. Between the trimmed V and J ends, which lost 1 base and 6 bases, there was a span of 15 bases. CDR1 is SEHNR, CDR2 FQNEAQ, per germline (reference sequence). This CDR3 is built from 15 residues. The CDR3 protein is CASSLGFGVYDGYTF. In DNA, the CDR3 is TGTGCCAGCAGCTTAGGGTTCGGGGTTTACGATGGCTACACCTTC.

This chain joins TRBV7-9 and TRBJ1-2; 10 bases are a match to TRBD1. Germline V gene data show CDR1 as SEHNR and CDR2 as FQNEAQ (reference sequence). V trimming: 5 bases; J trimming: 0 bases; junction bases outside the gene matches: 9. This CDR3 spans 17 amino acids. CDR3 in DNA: TGTGCCAGCAGCCCCCGGACAGGGGGTGAAGCTAACTATGGCTACACCTTC. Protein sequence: CASSPRTGGEANYGYTF.